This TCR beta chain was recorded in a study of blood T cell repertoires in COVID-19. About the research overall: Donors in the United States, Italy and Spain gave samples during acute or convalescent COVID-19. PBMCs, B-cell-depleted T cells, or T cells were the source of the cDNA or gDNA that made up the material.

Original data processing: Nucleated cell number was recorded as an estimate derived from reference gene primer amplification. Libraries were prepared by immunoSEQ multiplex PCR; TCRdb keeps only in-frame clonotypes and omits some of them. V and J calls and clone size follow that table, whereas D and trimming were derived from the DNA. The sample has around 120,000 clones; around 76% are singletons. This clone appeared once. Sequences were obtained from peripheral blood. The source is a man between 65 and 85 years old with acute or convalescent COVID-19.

In nucleotides, the CDR3 is TGCGCCAGCAGCCCCTCCGGGGCGGGACAGGGGTTGAATGGCTACACCTTC. Translated: CASSPSGAGQGLNGYTF. This rearrangement joins TRBV4-3 to TRBJ1-2; 10 bases map to TRBD1. Looked up from germline, CDR1 is LGHNA and CDR2 is YSLEER. The CDR3 covers 17 residues. The J segment lost 6 bases and the V segment lost 4 bases, leaving 14 bases of the junction unmatched.